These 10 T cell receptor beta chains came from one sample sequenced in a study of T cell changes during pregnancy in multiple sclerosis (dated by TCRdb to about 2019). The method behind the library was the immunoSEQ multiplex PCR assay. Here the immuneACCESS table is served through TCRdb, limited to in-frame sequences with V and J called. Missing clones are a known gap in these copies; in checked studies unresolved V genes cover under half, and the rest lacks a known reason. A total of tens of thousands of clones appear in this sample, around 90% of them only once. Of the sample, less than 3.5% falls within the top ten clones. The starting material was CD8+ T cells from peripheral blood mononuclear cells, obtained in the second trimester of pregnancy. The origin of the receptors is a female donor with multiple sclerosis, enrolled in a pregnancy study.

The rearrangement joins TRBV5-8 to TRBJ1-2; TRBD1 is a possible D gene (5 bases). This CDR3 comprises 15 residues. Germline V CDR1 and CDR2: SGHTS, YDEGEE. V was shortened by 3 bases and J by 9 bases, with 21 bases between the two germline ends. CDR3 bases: TGTGCCAGCAGCTCACCTGGGGGACTCTGGTTGAGCTACACCTTC. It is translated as CASSSPGGLWLSYTF.

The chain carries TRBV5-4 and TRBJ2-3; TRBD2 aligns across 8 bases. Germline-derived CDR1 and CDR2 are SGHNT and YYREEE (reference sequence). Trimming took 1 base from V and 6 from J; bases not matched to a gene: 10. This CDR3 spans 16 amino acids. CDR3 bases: TGTGCCAGCAGCTTGCGGGGGGGTAAACGCAGCGATACGCAGTATTTT. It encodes CASSLRGGKRSDTQYF.

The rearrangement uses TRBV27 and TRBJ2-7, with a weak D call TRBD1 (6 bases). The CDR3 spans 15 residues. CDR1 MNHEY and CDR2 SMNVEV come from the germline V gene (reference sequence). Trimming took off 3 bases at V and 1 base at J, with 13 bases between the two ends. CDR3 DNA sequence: TGTGCCAGCAGTTTGGCCGGGACAAGTTCCTACGAGCAGTACTTC. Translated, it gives CASSLAGTSSYEQYF.

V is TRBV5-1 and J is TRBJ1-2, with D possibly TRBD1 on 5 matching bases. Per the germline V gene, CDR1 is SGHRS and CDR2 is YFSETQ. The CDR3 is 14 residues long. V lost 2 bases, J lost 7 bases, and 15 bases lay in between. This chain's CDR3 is CASSLQATSSGYTF. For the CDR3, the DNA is TGCGCCAGCAGCTTACAGGCTACGTCCTCTGGCTACACCTTC. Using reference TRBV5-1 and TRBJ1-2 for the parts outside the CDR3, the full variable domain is KAGVTQTPRYLIKTRGQQVTLSCSPISGHRSVSWYQQTPGQGLQFLFEYFSETQRNKGNFPGRFSGRQFSNSRSEMNVSTLELGDSALYLCASSLQATSSGYTFGSGTRLTVV.

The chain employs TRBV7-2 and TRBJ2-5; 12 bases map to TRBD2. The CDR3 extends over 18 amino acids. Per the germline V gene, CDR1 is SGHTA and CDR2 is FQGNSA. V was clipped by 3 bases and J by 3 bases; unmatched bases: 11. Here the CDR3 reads CASSLDPLLAGGKETQYF. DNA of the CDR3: TGTGCCAGCAGCTTGGACCCCCTCCTAGCGGGGGGGAAAGAGACCCAGTACTTC.

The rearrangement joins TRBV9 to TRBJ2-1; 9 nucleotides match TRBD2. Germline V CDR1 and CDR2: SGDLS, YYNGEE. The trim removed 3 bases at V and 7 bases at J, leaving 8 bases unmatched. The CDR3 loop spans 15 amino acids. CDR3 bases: TGTGCCAGCAGCGCGGGCGGGGGGGCATCGAATGAGCAGTTCTTC. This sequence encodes CASSAGGGASNEQFF.

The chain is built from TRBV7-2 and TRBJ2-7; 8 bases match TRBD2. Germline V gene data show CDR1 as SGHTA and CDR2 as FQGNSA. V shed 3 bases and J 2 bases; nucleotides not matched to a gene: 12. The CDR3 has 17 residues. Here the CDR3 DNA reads TGTGCCAGCAGCTTCGGGCCTAGCGGGTCCCTAACCTACGAGCAGTACTTC. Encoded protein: CASSFGPSGSLTYEQYF. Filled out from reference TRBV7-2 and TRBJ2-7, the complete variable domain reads GAGVSQSPSNKVTEKGKDVELRCDPISGHTALYWYRQSLGQGLEFLIYFQGNSAPDKSGLPSDRFSAERTGGSVSTLTIQRTQQEDSAVYLCASSFGPSGSLTYEQYFGPGTRLTVT.

CDR3 nucleotide sequence: TGTGCCAGCAGCTATACAGGGGGCGAAGGCTACACCTTC. Protein: CASSYTGGEGYTF. The chain joins TRBV9 to TRBJ1-2; TRBD1 matches at 9 bases. Germline CDR1 is SGDLS and CDR2 is YYNGEE. The ends lost 4 bases at V and 8 bases at J; junction bases unmatched: 6. The CDR3 has 13 amino acids.

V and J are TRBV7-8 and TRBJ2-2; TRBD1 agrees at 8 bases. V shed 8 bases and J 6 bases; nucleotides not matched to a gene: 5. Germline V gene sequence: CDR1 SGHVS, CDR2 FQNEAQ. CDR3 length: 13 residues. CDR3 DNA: TGTGCCAGCTCCGACAGGGGCGCCGGGGAGCTGTTTTTT. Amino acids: CASSDRGAGELFF.

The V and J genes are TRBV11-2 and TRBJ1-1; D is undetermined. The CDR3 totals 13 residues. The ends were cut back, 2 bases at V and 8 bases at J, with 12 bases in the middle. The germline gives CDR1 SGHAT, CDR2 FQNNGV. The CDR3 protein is CASSLLGSLEAFF. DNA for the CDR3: TGTGCCAGCAGCTTACTAGGAAGTTTAGAAGCTTTCTTT.